This TCR beta chain was captured by sequencing in a study of spatial heterogeneity in lung cancer. Study context: Among detected sequences, beta-chain ones consistently exceeded alpha-chain ones in number. Mean representation of each unique TCR and UMI combination in the raw reads exceeded 9.5 occurrences.

A unique molecular identifier was carried by every single TCR cDNA molecule. In TCRdb, the 5' RACE reads were re-called with MiXCR into one record per CDR3 protein. The data contain over 50,000 distinct CDR3 sequences, around 6% of them seen just once; the ten biggest clones take up roughly 14%. As to time point: sample taken at primary tumor resection. The sequenced material consisted of unsorted whole RNA from tumor, nontumor lung or frozen PBMC. The CDR3 loop spans 17 amino acids. V was trimmed by 4 bases and J by 1 base, leaving 14 bases between them. CDR1 LGHNA and CDR2 YNFKEQ come from the germline V gene.

This sequence was found in a female donor with early-stage non-small cell lung cancer. The chain employs TRBV4-2 and TRBJ1-6, with D possibly TRBD1 on 5 matching bases. Sample: PBMCs, taken at surgery. The chain's CDR3 is CASSPLRGRSYNSPLHF. The CDR3 DNA follows: TGTGCCAGCAGCCCTCTCCGGGGCCGGTCCTATAATTCACCCCTCCACTTT.